The next 18 T cell receptor beta chains were all read from a single sample in a study of OX40 agonist ivuxolimab in advanced cancers. Libraries were prepared by immunoSEQ multiplex PCR; TCRdb keeps only in-frame clonotypes and omits some of them. This table holds tens of thousands of clones, under 95% found once. The sample here was CD4+ or CD8+ T cells sorted from blood, taken in a trial of the OX40 agonist ivuxolimab. All receptors come from an adult with an advanced solid tumor such as melanoma, head and neck, liver or kidney cancer.

V is TRBV6-5 and J is TRBJ1-2; possible D gene TRBD1, 6 bases. The CDR3 is made up of 13 amino acids. Germline V gene data show CDR1 as MNHEY and CDR2 as SVGAGI. V lost 8 bases and J 4 bases, leaving 14 bases between the germline ends. DNA for the CDR3: TGTGCCAGCCAAACTCCAGGGGTCTATGGCTACACCTTC. Residues: CASQTPGVYGYTF.

The rearrangement links TRBV7-9 to TRBJ1-3; 8 positions agree with TRBD1. The V segment lost 1 base and the J segment 2 bases; nucleotides outside the gene matches: 4. The CDR3 is 16 residues long. Germline V gene lookup returns CDR1 SEHNR and CDR2 FQNEAQ (reference sequence). The CDR3 spells CASSLDGQGAGNTIYF. CDR3 coding DNA: TGTGCCAGCAGCTTAGATGGACAGGGAGCTGGAAACACCATATATTTT. Together with reference TRBV7-9 and TRBJ1-3, the CDR3 gives the full variable domain: DTGVSQNPRHKITKRGQNVTFRCDPISEHNRLYWYRQTLGQGPEFLTYFQNEAQLEKSRLLSDRFSAERPKGSFSTLEIQRTEQGDSAMYLCASSLDGQGAGNTIYFGEGSWLTVV.

This clone was counted once. V usage is TRBV5-6 and J usage is TRBJ2-1; the match to TRBD2 covers 12 bases. From germline, CDR1 is SGHDT and CDR2 YYEEEE. The length of the CDR3 is 16 residues. After removal of 4 bases from V and 4 bases from J, the junction contained 6 bases not matched to a gene. CDR3 DNA sequence: TGTGCCAGCAGCCTTCGGACTAGCGGGGTTTACAATGAGCAGTTCTTC. It yields the protein CASSLRTSGVYNEQFF. Full variable domain (missing parts from reference TRBV5-6 and TRBJ2-1): DAGVTQSPTHLIKTRGQQVTLRCSPKSGHDTVSWYQQALGQGPQFIFQYYEEEERQRGNFPDRFSGHQFPNYSSELNVNALLLGDSALYLCASSLRTSGVYNEQFFGPGTRLTVL.

The rearrangement joins TRBV20-1 to TRBJ2-7; unclear D gene. Germline CDR1 and CDR2: DFQATT and SNEGSKA (reference sequence). V was pared by 3 bases and J by 2 bases, with 5 bases between. The CDR3 covers 11 residues. As DNA, the CDR3 is TGCAGTGCTAGGAACCCCTACGAGCAGTACTTC. This translates into CSARNPYEQYF.

The V gene is TRBV18, the J gene TRBJ1-2; D possibly corresponds to TRBD1 (6 bases). Trimming removed 3 bases at V and 3 bases at J, with 11 bases between. The length of the CDR3 is 14 residues. The germline gives CDR1 KGHSH, CDR2 LQKENI. The CDR3 region has the DNA TGTGCCAGCTCACCTTCCGGGACATACTATGGCTACACCTTC. It specifies CASSPSGTYYGYTF.

This chain links TRBV6-6 with TRBJ1-2; 7 positions agree with TRBD1. J lost 5 bases, V lost 6 bases, and 9 bases had no gene match. The V gene's germline CDR1 is MNHNY and CDR2 SVGAGI (reference sequence). CDR3 length equals 14 residues. The CDR3 here is CASRRPDRNYGYTF. CDR3 nucleotides: TGTGCCAGCAGACGCCCGGACAGGAATTATGGCTACACCTTC.

V usage is TRBV30 and J usage is TRBJ1-6, with unresolved D. This CDR3 is 13 amino acids long. CDR1 and CDR2 (germline): GTSNPN, SVGIG (reference sequence). V shed 1 base and J shed 7 bases, with 8 bases lying between them. In nucleotides, the CDR3 is TGTGCCTGGAGTGCGGAACAAAATTCACCCCTCCACTTT. It is translated as CAWSAEQNSPLHF.

The sample holds one count of this clone. The gene calls are TRBV6-5 and TRBJ1-2; TRBD1 might be the D (5 bases). Germline values: CDR1 MNHEY, CDR2 SVGAGI. Trimming removed 4 bases from V and 12 bases from J, with 15 bases in between. This CDR3 contains 12 residues. The chain's CDR3 is CASSSDEGTHTF. CDR3 DNA sequence: TGTGCCAGCAGTTCTGACGAGGGGACTCACACCTTC.

The J gene is TRBJ1-6, the V gene TRBV6-5, with a tentative D call TRBD1 (6 bases). CDR1 is MNHEY and CDR2 is SVGAGI in the germline V gene. CDR3 size: 15 residues. V was cut by 6 bases and J by 6 bases, with 15 bases left in between. The chain's CDR3 is CASSLGTRSNSPLHF. The CDR3 region has the DNA TGTGCCAGCAGCCTAGGGACACGGTCTAATTCACCCCTCCACTTT.

The chain links TRBV27 to TRBJ1-3; D call uncertain. Trimming removed 5 bases from V and 7 bases from J, with 15 bases in between. Germline CDR1 is MNHEY and CDR2 is SMNVEV (reference sequence). The CDR3 is made up of 14 amino acids. The CDR3 sequence is CASSINRELNTIYF. The CDR3 DNA reads TGTGCCAGCAGTATTAACAGAGAGCTGAACACCATATATTTT.

The CDR3 DNA reads as TGTGCCTGGAGTCTGGGCAGGGGATACGAAAAACTGTTTTTT. Residues: CAWSLGRGYEKLFF. The chain couples TRBV30 to TRBJ1-4, with D perhaps matching TRBD1 (6 bases). Germline values: CDR1 GTSNPN, CDR2 SVGIG (reference sequence). The CDR3 is 14 amino acids. Trimming took 2 bases from V and 8 from J, leaving 15 bases between them.

The J gene is TRBJ2-5, the V gene TRBV5-4, with 7 bases that match TRBD2. The CDR3 has 15 residues. Per germline, CDR1 SGHNT and CDR2 YYREEE (reference sequence). V was clipped by 1 base and J by 0 bases; unmatched bases: 3. The CDR3 sequence is CASSLSAGYQETQYF. The DNA for the CDR3 is TGTGCCAGCAGCTTGTCAGCGGGGTACCAAGAGACCCAGTACTTC.

This clone has just one count. CDR3 loop: CASSPRRAEAFF. The CDR3 bases are TGTGCCAGCAGTCCCAGACGGGCTGAAGCTTTCTTT. This chain uses TRBV28 with TRBJ1-1; no clear D gene. This CDR3 region has 12 residues. In germline, CDR1 is MDHEN, CDR2 SYDVKM. Trimming stripped 5 bases from V and 6 bases from J, with 10 bases between. The full variable domain, completed using reference TRBV28 and TRBJ1-1, is DVKVTQSSRYLVKRTGEKVFLECVQDMDHENMFWYRQDPGLGLRLIYFSYDVKMKEKGDIPEGYSVSREKKERFSLILESASTNQTSMYLCASSPRRAEAFFGQGTRLTVV.

The rearrangement uses TRBV19 and TRBJ1-5, with unresolved D. CDR3 length: 14 amino acids. CDR1 is LNHDA and CDR2 is SQIVND in the germline V gene (reference sequence). Trimming left V 3 bases short and J 7 bases short, with 13 bases between. CDR3 sequence reads: CASSILESQQPQHF. CDR3 in DNA: TGTGCCAGTAGTATCTTGGAATCTCAACAGCCCCAGCATTTT. The variable domain in full, with the rest retrieved from reference TRBV19 and TRBJ1-5, is DGGITQSPKYLFRKEGQNVTLSCEQNLNHDAMYWYRQDPGQGLRLIYYSQIVNDFQKGDIAEGYSVSREKKESFPLTVTSAQKNPTAFYLCASSILESQQPQHFGDGTRLSIL.

The rearrangement uses TRBV6-5 and TRBJ1-6; the D gene is possibly TRBD1 (5 bases). The V and J ends lost 5 bases and 15 bases respectively, with 17 bases between them. This CDR3 region has 13 residues. Germline V CDR1 and CDR2: MNHEY, SVGAGI. The CDR3 DNA reads TGTGCCAGCAGTAGTAGCCAAAGGGGAAACCTCCACTTT. This encodes CASSSSQRGNLHF.

Here the CDR3 reads CASSLGLAGDNEQFF. The CDR3 DNA is TGCGCCAGCAGCTTGGGACTAGCGGGAGATAATGAGCAGTTCTTC. The chain employs TRBV5-1 and TRBJ2-1; 12 bases agree with TRBD2. Germline V gene lookup returns CDR1 SGHRS and CDR2 YFSETQ. The junction had 2 bases not matched to a gene; V was cut back by 0 bases and J by 7 bases. The CDR3 sequence is 15 residues long.

V usage is TRBV15 and J usage is TRBJ2-7; 7 bases are a match to TRBD1. Trimming removed 3 bases from V and 3 bases from J; junction bases left unmatched: 8. The germline V gene has CDR1 LNHNV and CDR2 YYDKDF (reference sequence). The CDR3 totals 15 residues. The CDR3 nucleotides are TGTGCCACCAGCAGTTCCCCGGACAGGAGCTACGAGCAGTACTTC. It translates to CATSSSPDRSYEQYF.

This rearrangement joins TRBV7-2 to TRBJ2-2, with TRBD1 matching 8 bases. Germline loops: CDR1 SGHTA, CDR2 FQGNSA. Trimming removed 5 bases from V and 0 bases from J; junction bases left unmatched: 2. This CDR3 region has 15 residues. CDR3 loop: CASSPDRANTGELFF. The DNA of the CDR3 is TGTGCCAGCAGCCCGGACAGGGCGAACACCGGGGAGCTGTTTTTT.